The following is a T cell receptor (beta chain) sequence with its context. Its specificity is not known. The data derive from a study of OX40 agonist ivuxolimab in advanced cancers. Study context: An agonistic anti-OX40 (CD134) antibody, ivuxolimab, was used to treat the patients. Prior anti-PD-1, anti-PD-L1 or anti-CTLA-4 therapy did not bar entry, and more than 35% had some.

TCRdb's copy holds only in-frame clones and misses some; the assay was immunoSEQ multiplex PCR. The sample includes approximately 18,000 clones, around 82% seen only once; the top ten take around 2.2%. The study's findings and limits: There were, on average, more expanded clones in CD8+ T cells than in CD4+. Among the least clonally expanded were partial responders at 0.1-3.0 mg/kg.

Sample: CD4+ or CD8+ T cells sorted from blood, taken in a trial of the OX40 agonist ivuxolimab. The receptor comes from an adult with an advanced solid tumor such as melanoma, head and neck, liver or kidney cancer.

The CDR3 region is CASSYSTGRPGGYTF. For the CDR3, the DNA is TGTGCCAGCAGTTACTCGACAGGCAGGCCCGGCGGCTACACCTTC. V and J are TRBV6-5 and TRBJ1-2, with D possibly TRBD1 on 6 matching bases. The ends were cut back, 0 bases at V and 8 bases at J, with 16 bases in the middle. The CDR3 sequence is 15 residues long. From germline, CDR1 is MNHEY and CDR2 SVGAGI.